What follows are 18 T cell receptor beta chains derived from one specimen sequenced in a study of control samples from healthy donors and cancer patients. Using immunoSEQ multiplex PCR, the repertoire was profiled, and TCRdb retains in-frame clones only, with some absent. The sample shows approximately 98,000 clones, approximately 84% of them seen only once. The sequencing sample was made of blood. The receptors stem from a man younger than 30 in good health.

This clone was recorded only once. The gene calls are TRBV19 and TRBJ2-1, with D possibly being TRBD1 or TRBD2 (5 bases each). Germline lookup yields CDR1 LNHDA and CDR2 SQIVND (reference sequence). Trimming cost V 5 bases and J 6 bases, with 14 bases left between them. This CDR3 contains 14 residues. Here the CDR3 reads CASSARTGTNEQFF. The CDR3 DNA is TGTGCCAGTAGTGCGCGAACCGGGACCAATGAGCAGTTCTTC.

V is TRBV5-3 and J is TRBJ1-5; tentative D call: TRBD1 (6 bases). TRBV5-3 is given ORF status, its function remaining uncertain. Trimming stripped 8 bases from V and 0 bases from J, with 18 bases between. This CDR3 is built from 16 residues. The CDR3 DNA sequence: TGTGCCAGCGATGAGGACAGCACCTATAGCAATCAGCCCCAGCATTTT. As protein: CASDEDSTYSNQPQHF.

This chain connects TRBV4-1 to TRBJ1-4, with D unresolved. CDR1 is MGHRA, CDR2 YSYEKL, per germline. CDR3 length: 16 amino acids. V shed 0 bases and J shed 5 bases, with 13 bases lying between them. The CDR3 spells CASSQETDTGNEKLFF. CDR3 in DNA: TGCGCCAGCAGCCAAGAAACTGACACCGGGAATGAAAAACTGTTTTTT.

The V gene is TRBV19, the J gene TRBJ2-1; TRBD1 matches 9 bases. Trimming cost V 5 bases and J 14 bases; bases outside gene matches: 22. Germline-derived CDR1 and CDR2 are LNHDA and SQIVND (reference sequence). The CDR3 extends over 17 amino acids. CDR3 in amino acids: CASSSRQGGYKNAGKFF. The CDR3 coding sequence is TGTGCCAGTAGTTCCCGACAGGGGGGATACAAAAATGCGGGAAAGTTCTTC.

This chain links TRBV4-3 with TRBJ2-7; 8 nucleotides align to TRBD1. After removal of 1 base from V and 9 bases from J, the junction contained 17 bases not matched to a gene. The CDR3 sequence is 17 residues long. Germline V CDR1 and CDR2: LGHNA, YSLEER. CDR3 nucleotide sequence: TGCGCCAGCAGCCAAGGAGCGTGGACAGGGAATATGGCCGGGCAGTACTTC. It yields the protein CASSQGAWTGNMAGQYF.

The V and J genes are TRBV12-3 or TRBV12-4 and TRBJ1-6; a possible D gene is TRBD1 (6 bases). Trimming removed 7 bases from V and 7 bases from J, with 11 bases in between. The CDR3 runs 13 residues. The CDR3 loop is CASTGRGNSPLHF. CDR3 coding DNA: TGTGCCAGCACCGGAAGGGGGAATTCACCCCTCCACTTT.

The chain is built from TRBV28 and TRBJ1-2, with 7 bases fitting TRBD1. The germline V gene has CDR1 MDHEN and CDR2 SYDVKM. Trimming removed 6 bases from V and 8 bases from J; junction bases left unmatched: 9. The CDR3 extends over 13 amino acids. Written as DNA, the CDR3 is TGTGCCAGCAGCCCTGACAGGGTTTACGGCTACACCTTC. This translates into CASSPDRVYGYTF.

CDR3 protein: CASSPRTGEAQETQYF. In DNA, the CDR3 is TGTGCCAGCAGCCCGAGGACAGGGGAGGCCCAAGAGACCCAGTACTTC. The genes are TRBV7-6 and TRBJ2-5; TRBD1 matches 9 bases. Trimming at V came to 5 bases and at J to 1 base, leaving 8 bases not matched to a gene. CDR3 size: 16 residues. Germline V gene data show CDR1 as SGHVS and CDR2 as FNYEAQ.

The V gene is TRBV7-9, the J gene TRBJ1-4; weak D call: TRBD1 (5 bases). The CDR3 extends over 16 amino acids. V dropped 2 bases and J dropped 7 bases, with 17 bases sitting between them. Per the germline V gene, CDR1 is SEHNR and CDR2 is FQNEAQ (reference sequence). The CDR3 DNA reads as TGTGCCAGCAGCTTAATCGCCCAGGGCGGTAGTGAAAAACTGTTTTTT. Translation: CASSLIAQGGSEKLFF. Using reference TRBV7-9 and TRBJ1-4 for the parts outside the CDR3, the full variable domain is DTGVSQNPRHKITKRGQNVTFRCDPISEHNRLYWYRQTLGQGPEFLTYFQNEAQLEKSRLLSDRFSAERPKGSFSTLEIQRTEQGDSAMYLCASSLIAQGGSEKLFFGSGTQLSVL.

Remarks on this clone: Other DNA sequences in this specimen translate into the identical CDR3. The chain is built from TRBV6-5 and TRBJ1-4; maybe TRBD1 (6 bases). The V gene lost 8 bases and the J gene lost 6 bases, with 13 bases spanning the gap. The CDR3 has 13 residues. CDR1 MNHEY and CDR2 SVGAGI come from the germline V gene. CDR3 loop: CASYGPGDEKLFF. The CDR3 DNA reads TGTGCCAGCTATGGTCCAGGGGATGAAAAACTGTTTTTT.

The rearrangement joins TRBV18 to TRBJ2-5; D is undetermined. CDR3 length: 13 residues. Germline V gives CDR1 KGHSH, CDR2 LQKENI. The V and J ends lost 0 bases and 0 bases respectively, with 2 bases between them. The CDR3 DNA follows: TGTGCCAGCTCACCACCTAACCAAGAGACCCAGTACTTC. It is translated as CASSPPNQETQYF. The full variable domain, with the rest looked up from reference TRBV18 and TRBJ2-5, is NAGVMQNPRHLVRRRGQEARLRCSPMKGHSHVYWYRQLPEEGLKFMVYLQKENIIDESGMPKERFSAEFPKEGPSILRIQQVVRGDSAAYFCASSPPNQETQYFGPGTRLLVL.

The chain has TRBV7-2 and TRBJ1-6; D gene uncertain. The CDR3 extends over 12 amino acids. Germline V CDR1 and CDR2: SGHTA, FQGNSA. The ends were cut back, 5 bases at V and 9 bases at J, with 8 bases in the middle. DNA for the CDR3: TGTGCCAGCAGCACGGACGTTTCACCCCTCCACTTT. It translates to CASSTDVSPLHF.

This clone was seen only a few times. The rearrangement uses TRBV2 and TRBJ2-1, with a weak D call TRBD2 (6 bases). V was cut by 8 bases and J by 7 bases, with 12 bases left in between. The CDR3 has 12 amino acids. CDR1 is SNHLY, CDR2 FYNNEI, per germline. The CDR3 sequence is CASGGNKNEQFF. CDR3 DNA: TGTGCCAGCGGGGGGAATAAGAATGAGCAGTTCTTC. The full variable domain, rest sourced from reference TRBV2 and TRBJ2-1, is EPEVTQTPSHQVTQMGQEVILRCVPISNHLYFYWYRQILGQKVEFLVSFYNNEISEKSEIFDDQFSVERPDGSNFTLKIRSTKLEDSAMYFCASGGNKNEQFFGPGTRLTVL.

The DNA of the CDR3 is TGTGCCAGCAGCGCGCGAACAGATACGCAGTATTTT. Translated, it gives CASSARTDTQYF. The chain couples TRBV9 to TRBJ2-3, with D unclear. V lost 3 bases and J 3 bases, leaving 5 bases between the germline ends. Germline V gives CDR1 SGDLS, CDR2 YYNGEE. The CDR3 contains 12 residues.

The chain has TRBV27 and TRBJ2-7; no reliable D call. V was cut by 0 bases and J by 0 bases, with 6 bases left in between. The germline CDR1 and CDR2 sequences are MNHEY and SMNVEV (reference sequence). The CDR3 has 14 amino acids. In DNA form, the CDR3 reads TGTGCCAGCAGTTTATCAGGCCCCTCCTACGAGCAGTACTTC. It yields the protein CASSLSGPSYEQYF.

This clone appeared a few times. The CDR3 nucleotides read TGTGCCAGCAGCCCAGGACAGCGTAATGAAAAACTGTTTTTT. It yields the protein CASSPGQRNEKLFF. The J gene is TRBJ1-4, the V gene TRBV5-4, with D possibly being TRBD1 (6 bases). This CDR3 is 14 amino acids long. The germline V gene encodes CDR1 SGHNT and CDR2 YYREEE (reference sequence). The ends were cut back, 4 bases at V and 4 bases at J, with 11 bases in the middle.

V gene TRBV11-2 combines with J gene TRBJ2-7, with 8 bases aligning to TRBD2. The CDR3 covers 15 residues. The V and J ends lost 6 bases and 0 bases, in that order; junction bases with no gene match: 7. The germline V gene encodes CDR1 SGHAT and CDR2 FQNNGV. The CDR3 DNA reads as TGTGCCAGCAGACCAACTAGCGGAAGCTCCTACGAGCAGTACTTC. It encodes CASRPTSGSSYEQYF.

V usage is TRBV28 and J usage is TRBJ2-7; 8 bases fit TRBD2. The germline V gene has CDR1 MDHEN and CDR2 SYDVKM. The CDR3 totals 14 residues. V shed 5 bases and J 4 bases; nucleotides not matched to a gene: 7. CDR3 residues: CASSLPGLGYEQYF. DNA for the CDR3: TGTGCCAGCAGTCTTCCGGGACTAGGGTACGAGCAGTACTTC.